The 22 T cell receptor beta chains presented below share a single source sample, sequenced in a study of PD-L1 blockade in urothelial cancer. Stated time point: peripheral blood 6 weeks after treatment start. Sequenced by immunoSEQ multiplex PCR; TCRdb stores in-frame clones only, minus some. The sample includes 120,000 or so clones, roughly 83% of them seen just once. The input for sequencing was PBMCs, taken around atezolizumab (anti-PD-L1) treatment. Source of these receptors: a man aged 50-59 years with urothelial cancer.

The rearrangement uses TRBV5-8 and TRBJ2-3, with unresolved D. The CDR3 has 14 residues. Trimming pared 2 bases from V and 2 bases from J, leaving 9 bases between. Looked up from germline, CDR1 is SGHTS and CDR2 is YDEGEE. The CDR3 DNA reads TGTGCCAGCAGCTTTGGGCAGACCACAGATACGCAGTATTTT. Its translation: CASSFGQTTDTQYF.

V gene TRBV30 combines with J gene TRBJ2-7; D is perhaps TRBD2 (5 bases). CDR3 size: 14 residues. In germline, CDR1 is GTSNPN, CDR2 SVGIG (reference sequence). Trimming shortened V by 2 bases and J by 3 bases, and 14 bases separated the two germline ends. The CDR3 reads CAWSLGGSYYEQYF. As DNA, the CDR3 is TGTGCCTGGAGTCTCGGCGGGTCCTACTACGAGCAGTACTTC. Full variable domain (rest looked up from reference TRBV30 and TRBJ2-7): SQTIHQWPATLVQPVGSPLSLECTVEGTSNPNLYWYRQAAGRGLQLLFYSVGIGQISSEVPQNLSASRPQDRQFILSSKKLLLSDSGFYLCAWSLGGSYYEQYFGPGTRLTVT.

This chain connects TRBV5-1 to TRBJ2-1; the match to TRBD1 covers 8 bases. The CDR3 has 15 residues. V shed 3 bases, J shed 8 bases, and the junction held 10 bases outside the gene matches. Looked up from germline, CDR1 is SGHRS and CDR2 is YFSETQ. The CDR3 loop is CASSSGGANLDEQFF. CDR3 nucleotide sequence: TGCGCCAGCAGCTCAGGGGGCGCAAATTTGGATGAGCAGTTCTTC. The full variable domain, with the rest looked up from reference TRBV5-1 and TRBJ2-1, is KAGVTQTPRYLIKTRGQQVTLSCSPISGHRSVSWYQQTPGQGLQFLFEYFSETQRNKGNFPGRFSGRQFSNSRSEMNVSTLELGDSALYLCASSSGGANLDEQFFGPGTRLTVL.

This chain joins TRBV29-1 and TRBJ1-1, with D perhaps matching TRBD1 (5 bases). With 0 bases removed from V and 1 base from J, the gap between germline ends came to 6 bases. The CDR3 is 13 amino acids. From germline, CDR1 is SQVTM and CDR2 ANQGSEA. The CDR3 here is CSVEEGGNTEAFF. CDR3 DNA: TGCAGCGTTGAAGAGGGGGGGAACACTGAAGCTTTCTTT.

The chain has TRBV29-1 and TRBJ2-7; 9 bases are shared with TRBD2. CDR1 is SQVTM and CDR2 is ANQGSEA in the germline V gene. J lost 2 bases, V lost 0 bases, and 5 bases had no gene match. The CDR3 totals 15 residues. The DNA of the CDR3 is TGCAGCGTTGAAGATGCAGGGACTAGCCCCTACGAGCAGTACTTC. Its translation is CSVEDAGTSPYEQYF.

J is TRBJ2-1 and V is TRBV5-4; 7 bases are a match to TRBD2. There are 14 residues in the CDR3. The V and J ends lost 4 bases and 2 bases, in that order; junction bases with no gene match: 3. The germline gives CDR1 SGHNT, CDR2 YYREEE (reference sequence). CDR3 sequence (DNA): TGTGCCAGCAGCCCAAGCGGGACCTACAATGAGCAGTTCTTC. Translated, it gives CASSPSGTYNEQFF.

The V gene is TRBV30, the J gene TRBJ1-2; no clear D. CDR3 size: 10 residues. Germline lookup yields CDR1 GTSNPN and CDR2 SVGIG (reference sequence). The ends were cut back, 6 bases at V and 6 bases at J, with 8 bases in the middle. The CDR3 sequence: CACLINGYTF. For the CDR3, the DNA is TGTGCCTGCCTTATTAATGGCTACACCTTC.

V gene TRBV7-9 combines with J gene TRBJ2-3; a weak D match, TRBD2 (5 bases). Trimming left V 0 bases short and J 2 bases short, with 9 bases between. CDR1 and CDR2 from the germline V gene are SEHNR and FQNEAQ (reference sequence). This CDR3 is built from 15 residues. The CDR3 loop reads CASSLATRATDTQYF. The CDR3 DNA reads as TGTGCCAGCAGCTTAGCCACTAGAGCCACAGATACGCAGTATTTT.

DNA of the CDR3: TGTGCCAGCTCACCAAGCGGGAGGAGAACTGAAGCTTTCTTT. Residues: CASSPSGRRTEAFF. The chain combines TRBV18 with TRBJ1-1; D is ambiguous. Per the germline V gene, CDR1 is KGHSH and CDR2 is LQKENI. V lost 2 bases to trimming and J lost 5 bases, with 12 bases between them. CDR3 size: 14 residues. The complete variable domain, with remaining parts taken from reference TRBV18 and TRBJ1-1, reads NAGVMQNPRHLVRRRGQEARLRCSPMKGHSHVYWYRQLPEEGLKFMVYLQKENIIDESGMPKERFSAEFPKEGPSILRIQQVVRGDSAAYFCASSPSGRRTEAFFGQGTRLTVV.

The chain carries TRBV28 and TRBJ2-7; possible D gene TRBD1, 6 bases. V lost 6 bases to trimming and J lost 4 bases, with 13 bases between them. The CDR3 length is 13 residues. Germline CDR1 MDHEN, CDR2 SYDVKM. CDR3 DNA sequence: TGTGCCAGCAGACTCGGACAGTTTTACGAGCAGTACTTC. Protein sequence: CASRLGQFYEQYF. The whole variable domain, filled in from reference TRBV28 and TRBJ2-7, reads DVKVTQSSRYLVKRTGEKVFLECVQDMDHENMFWYRQDPGLGLRLIYFSYDVKMKEKGDIPEGYSVSREKKERFSLILESASTNQTSMYLCASRLGQFYEQYFGPGTRLTVT.

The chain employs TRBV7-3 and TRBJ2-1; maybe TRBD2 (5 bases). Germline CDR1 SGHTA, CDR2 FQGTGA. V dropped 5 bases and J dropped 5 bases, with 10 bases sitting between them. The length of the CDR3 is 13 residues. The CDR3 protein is CASSPAGNNEQFF. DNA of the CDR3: TGTGCCAGCAGCCCAGCCGGGAACAATGAGCAGTTCTTC.

Here the CDR3 DNA reads TGTGCCAGCACCCCCAGGGGCGGGCGCCATCAGCCCCAGCATTTT. It translates to CASTPRGGRHQPQHF. The J gene is TRBJ1-5, the V gene TRBV28; a weak D match, TRBD1 (6 bases). The CDR3 length is 15 residues. Trimming cost V 7 bases and J 5 bases, with 18 bases left between them. CDR1 is MDHEN, CDR2 SYDVKM, per germline.

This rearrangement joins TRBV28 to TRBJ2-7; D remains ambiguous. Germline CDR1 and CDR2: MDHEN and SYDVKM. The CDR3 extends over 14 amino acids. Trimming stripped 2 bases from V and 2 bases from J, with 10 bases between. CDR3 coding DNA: TGTGCCAGCAGTTTACGAGTCCTTACCTACGAGCAGTACTTC. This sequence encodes CASSLRVLTYEQYF.

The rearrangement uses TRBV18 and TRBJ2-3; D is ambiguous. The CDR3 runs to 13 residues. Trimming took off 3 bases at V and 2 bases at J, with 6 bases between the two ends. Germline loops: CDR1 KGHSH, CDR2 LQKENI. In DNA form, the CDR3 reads TGTGCCAGCTCACCTTTAGACACAGATACGCAGTATTTT. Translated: CASSPLDTDTQYF.

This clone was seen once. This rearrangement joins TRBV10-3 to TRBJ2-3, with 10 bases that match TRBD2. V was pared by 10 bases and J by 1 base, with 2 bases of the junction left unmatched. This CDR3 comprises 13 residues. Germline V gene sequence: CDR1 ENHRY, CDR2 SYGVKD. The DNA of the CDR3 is TGTGCCACCGGGACTAGCGGCACAGATACGCAGTATTTT. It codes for CATGTSGTDTQYF.

The CDR3 here is CASRPTSGETQYF. CDR3 bases: TGTGCCAGTAGACCAACTAGCGGGGAGACCCAGTACTTC. The chain uses TRBV19 and TRBJ2-5; the match to TRBD2 covers 9 bases. Germline-derived CDR1 and CDR2 are LNHDA and SQIVND (reference sequence). CDR3 size: 13 residues. V lost 6 bases to trimming and J lost 5 bases; unmatched junction nucleotides: 4.

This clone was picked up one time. CDR3 bases: TGTGCCTCCGCCCGACTAGCGGTCTACAATGAGCAGTTCTTC. Translating it yields CASARLAVYNEQFF. This chain uses TRBV27 with TRBJ2-1; 9 nucleotides line up with TRBD2. CDR3 length: 14 amino acids. Per germline, CDR1 MNHEY and CDR2 SMNVEV (reference sequence). V dropped 11 bases and J dropped 3; count of bases not matched to a gene: 8.

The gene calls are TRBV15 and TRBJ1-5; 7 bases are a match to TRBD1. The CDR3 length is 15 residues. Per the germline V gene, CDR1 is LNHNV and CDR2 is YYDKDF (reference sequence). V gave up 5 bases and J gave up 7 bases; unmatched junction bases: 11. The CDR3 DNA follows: TGTGCCACCAGCGCGCGACAGGGTATAAGGCAGCCCCAGCATTTT. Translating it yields CATSARQGIRQPQHF. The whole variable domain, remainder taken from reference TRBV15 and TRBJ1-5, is DAMVIQNPRYQVTQFGKPVTLSCSQTLNHNVMYWYQQKSSQAPKLLFHYYDKDFNNEADTPDNFQSRRPNTSFCFLDIRSPGLGDTAMYLCATSARQGIRQPQHFGDGTRLSIL.

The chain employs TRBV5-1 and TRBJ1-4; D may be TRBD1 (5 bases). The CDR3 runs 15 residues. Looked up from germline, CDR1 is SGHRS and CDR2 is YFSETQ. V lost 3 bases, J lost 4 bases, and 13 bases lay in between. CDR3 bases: TGCGCCAGCAGCTACGGGGGGGAACGTAATGAAAAACTGTTTTTT. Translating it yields CASSYGGERNEKLFF. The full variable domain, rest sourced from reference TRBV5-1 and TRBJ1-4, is KAGVTQTPRYLIKTRGQQVTLSCSPISGHRSVSWYQQTPGQGLQFLFEYFSETQRNKGNFPGRFSGRQFSNSRSEMNVSTLELGDSALYLCASSYGGERNEKLFFGSGTQLSVL.

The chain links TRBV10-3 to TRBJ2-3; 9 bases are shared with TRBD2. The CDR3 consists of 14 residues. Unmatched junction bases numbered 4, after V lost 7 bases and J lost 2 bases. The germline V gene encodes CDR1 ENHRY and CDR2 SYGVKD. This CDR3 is CAITAGLATDTQYF. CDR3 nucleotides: TGTGCCATCACCGCGGGACTAGCCACAGATACGCAGTATTTT.

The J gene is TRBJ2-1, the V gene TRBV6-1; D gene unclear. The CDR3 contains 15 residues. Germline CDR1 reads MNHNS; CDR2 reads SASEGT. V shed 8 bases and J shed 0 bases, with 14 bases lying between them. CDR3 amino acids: CASLVDLSSYNEQFF. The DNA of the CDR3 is TGTGCCAGCCTGGTAGATCTGAGCTCCTACAATGAGCAGTTCTTC.

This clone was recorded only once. The CDR3 sequence is CASSRYTSSYNSPLHF. DNA of the CDR3: TGTGCCAGCAGCAGATATACGAGCTCCTATAATTCACCCCTCCACTTT. The rearrangement joins TRBV5-6 to TRBJ1-6; D unresolved. The CDR3 consists of 16 residues. Germline V gene data show CDR1 as SGHDT and CDR2 as YYEEEE. The germline V and J ends were trimmed by 4 bases and 0 bases, with 11 bases remaining between them.